The 26 T cell receptor beta chains below were found in one sample sequenced in a study of early T cells in non-severe SARS-CoV-2 infection (dated by TCRdb to 2020 to 2022). Library preparation was by 5' RACE. The reads were generated on a NextSeq 500. TCRdb trimmed public reads at Q25 via fastp, called clones via MiXCR and kept in-frame beta chains. Identical CDR3 protein sequences are pooled into one entry, listed with their most common genes and DNA. The sample table contains 65,000 to 95,000 distinct CDR3 sequences; only one count was recorded for 5% of them. Of the sample, approximately 7.4% is held by the ten largest clones. The material was whole blood, obtained at baseline. The receptors derive from an adult who was a healthcare worker with PCR-confirmed SARS-CoV-2 infection or an uninfected control (not recorded which).

This clonotype was observed at least ten times. The rearrangement uses TRBV29-1 and TRBJ1-1; D uncertain. CDR1 is SQVTM and CDR2 is ANQGSEA in the germline V gene. The CDR3 is 12 amino acids. The V end was cut by 4 bases, the J end by 4 bases, with 10 bases between. The CDR3 protein is CSVVWEGTEAFF. CDR3 nucleotides: TGCAGCGTTGTCTGGGAAGGCACTGAAGCTTTCTTT.

This clonotype has at least ten counts. The chain uses TRBV4-1 and TRBJ2-7, with 8 bases lining up with TRBD1. The length of the CDR3 is 14 residues. Trimming at V came to 1 base and at J to 3 bases, leaving 2 bases not matched to a gene. Germline CDR1 reads MGHRA; CDR2 reads YSYEKL. The CDR3 is CASSQGDRGYEQYF. DNA of the CDR3: TGCGCCAGCAGCCAAGGTGACAGGGGCTACGAGCAGTACTTC.

This clonotype was counted at least ten times. The chain recombines TRBV12-3 or TRBV12-4 with TRBJ2-1; the D gene could be TRBD1 or TRBD2 (5 bases each). V shed 6 bases and J shed 12 bases, with 18 bases lying between them. This CDR3 has 13 amino acids. CDR3 amino acids: CASSLRESMGQFF. The CDR3 DNA follows: TGTGCCAGCAGCCTCAGGGAGTCCATGGGGCAGTTCTTC.

At least ten counts were recorded for this clonotype. This rearrangement joins TRBV5-4 to TRBJ2-7; no firm D call. V was cut by 2 bases and J by 2 bases, with 14 bases left in between. Germline CDR1 reads SGHNT; CDR2 reads YYREEE (reference sequence). This CDR3 is built from 15 residues. CDR3: CASSLPPQSAYEQYF. The CDR3 nucleotides are TGTGCCAGCAGCTTACCTCCACAGTCAGCCTACGAGCAGTACTTC. Using reference TRBV5-4 and TRBJ2-7 for the parts outside the CDR3, the full variable domain is ETGVTQSPTHLIKTRGQQVTLRCSSQSGHNTVSWYQQALGQGPQFIFQYYREEENGRGNFPPRFSGLQFPNYSSELNVNALELDDSALYLCASSLPPQSAYEQYFGPGTRLTVT.

This rearrangement joins TRBV29-1 to TRBJ1-2; no clear D gene. Deletions cut 6 bases from V and 3 bases from J, with 8 bases between. CDR3 length: 11 amino acids. CDR1 is SQVTM, CDR2 ANQGSEA, per germline. CDR3 coding DNA: TGCAGCGTGTGTATTGACTATGGCTACACCTTC. It is translated as CSVCIDYGYTF.

The chain has TRBV29-1 and TRBJ2-1, with a possible D match to TRBD2 (6 bases). V lost 4 bases and J lost 8, with 12 bases in between. The CDR3 is made up of 12 amino acids. Germline assignment: CDR1 SQVTM and CDR2 ANQGSEA. The CDR3 coding sequence is TGCAGCGTTGTCACGGGGGTGGATGAGCAGTTCTTC. This codes for CSVVTGVDEQFF.

The sample holds many counts of this clonotype. As DNA, the CDR3 is TGTGCCAGCAGGAAGACAGGGACCTACGAGCAGTACTTC. It translates to CASRKTGTYEQYF. This chain uses TRBV27 with TRBJ2-7, with 7 bases matching TRBD1. This CDR3 has 13 residues. V shed 6 bases, J shed 2 bases, and the junction held 4 bases outside the gene matches. Germline CDR1 and CDR2: MNHEY and SMNVEV (reference sequence).

Many counts were recorded for this clonotype. This chain uses TRBV11-2 with TRBJ1-1; D might be TRBD1 (6 bases). V was shortened by 3 bases and J by 4 bases, with 15 bases between the two germline ends. CDR3 length: 15 residues. CDR1 is SGHAT, CDR2 FQNNGV, per germline. The CDR3: CASSFIGTTGTEAFF. The DNA for the CDR3 is TGTGCCAGCAGCTTCATAGGGACGACAGGCACTGAAGCTTTCTTT. Combining the CDR3 with reference TRBV11-2 and TRBJ1-1 gives the whole variable domain EAGVAQSPRYKIIEKRQSVAFWCNPISGHATLYWYQQILGQGPKLLIQFQNNGVVDDSQLPKDRFSAERLKGVDSTLKIQPAKLEDSAVYLCASSFIGTTGTEAFFGQGTRLTVV.

This clonotype has only a few counts. The gene calls are TRBV12-3 or TRBV12-4 and TRBJ1-5; tentatively, D is TRBD1 (6 bases). The CDR3 has 15 amino acids. V gave up 3 bases and J gave up 4 bases, with 13 bases separating them. CDR3 amino acids: CASSFGAGANQPQHF. The CDR3 DNA is TGTGCCAGCAGTTTTGGCGCAGGGGCAAATCAGCCCCAGCATTTT.

Only a few counts were recorded for this clonotype. An end of the junction does not agree with germline; a read error may underlie this. The rearrangement joins TRBV2 to TRBJ1-2, with 8 bases fitting TRBD1. This CDR3 spans 12 amino acids. Per the germline V gene, CDR1 is SNHLY and CDR2 is FYNNEI. The CDR3 sequence is CASSVGQAYPPF. The DNA for the CDR3 is TGTGCCAGCAGTGTGGGACAGGCGTATCCGCCTTTC.

V usage is TRBV30 and J usage is TRBJ2-2; the match to TRBD2 covers 9 bases. The V gene's germline CDR1 is GTSNPN and CDR2 SVGIG (reference sequence). V shed 0 bases, J shed 3 bases, and the junction held 2 bases outside the gene matches. This CDR3 spans 15 amino acids. Here the CDR3 DNA reads TGTGCCTGGAGTGTAGGCGGGAGGGACACCGGGGAGCTGTTTTTT. Its protein product is CAWSVGGRDTGELFF.

V usage is TRBV5-1 and J usage is TRBJ2-7, with TRBD2 as a possible D gene (5 bases). V was pared by 9 bases and J by 7 bases, with 8 bases between. CDR3 length equals 9 residues. CDR1 is SGHRS and CDR2 is YFSETQ in the germline V gene. CDR3 sequence reads: CATPGEQYF. CDR3 nucleotide sequence: TGCGCCACCCCGGGGGAGCAGTACTTC.

This clonotype was detected ten times or more. V usage is TRBV14 and J usage is TRBJ2-4, with D maybe TRBD1 (7 bases). This CDR3 contains 18 residues. Germline V CDR1 and CDR2: SGHDN, FVKESK. The V end lost 5 bases, the J end lost 2 bases, and 22 bases lay between the germline ends. The CDR3 sequence: CASSDRVRLSGSKNIQYF. The CDR3 DNA is TGTGCCAGCAGCGACAGGGTACGGTTGAGCGGGTCCAAAAACATTCAGTACTTC.

Ten or more counts support this clonotype. CDR3: CASSVQGARVNGYTF. The CDR3 DNA sequence: TGTGCCAGCAGCGTACAGGGGGCGAGGGTCAATGGCTACACCTTC. The chain couples TRBV7-2 to TRBJ1-2; 9 positions agree with TRBD1. The CDR3 contains 15 residues. Germline V CDR1 and CDR2: SGHTA, FQGNSA. The junction had 10 bases not matched to a gene; V was cut back by 5 bases and J by 6 bases.

The V call is TRBV28, the J call TRBJ2-3; 8 bases map to TRBD1. The CDR3 spans 15 residues. The germline V gene encodes CDR1 MDHEN and CDR2 SYDVKM. The V gene end was trimmed by 2 bases and the J gene end by 4 bases; junction bases not matched to a gene: 5. CDR3 amino acids: CASSLGGQVADTQYF. The CDR3 DNA is TGTGCCAGCAGTTTAGGGGGACAGGTCGCAGATACGCAGTATTTT. Looking up the rest from reference TRBV28 and TRBJ2-3 gives the full variable domain: DVKVTQSSRYLVKRTGEKVFLECVQDMDHENMFWYRQDPGLGLRLIYFSYDVKMKEKGDIPEGYSVSREKKERFSLILESASTNQTSMYLCASSLGGQVADTQYFGPGTRLTVL.

The chain couples TRBV7-6 to TRBJ2-2, with unresolved D. CDR3 length equals 15 residues. Germline CDR1 SGHVS, CDR2 FNYEAQ. V lost 1 base and J 1 base, leaving 7 bases between the germline ends. The CDR3 reads CASSLGRGNTGELFF. The CDR3 DNA sequence: TGTGCCAGCAGCTTAGGGAGAGGGAACACCGGGGAGCTGTTTTTT.

V and J are TRBV27 and TRBJ1-2, with D maybe TRBD1 (5 bases). There are 17 residues in the CDR3. The ends were cut back, 5 bases at V and 8 bases at J, with 27 bases in the middle. Germline CDR1 MNHEY, CDR2 SMNVEV (reference sequence). CDR3: CASSPIQEVKIYEGYTF. The CDR3 nucleotides are TGTGCCAGCAGTCCGATACAGGAGGTTAAAATCTATGAGGGCTACACCTTC.

This clonotype showed up just a few times. V usage is TRBV5-4 and J usage is TRBJ1-2, with 9 bases matching TRBD1. V was clipped by 9 bases and J by 3 bases; unmatched bases: 12. This CDR3 region has 15 residues. Per germline, CDR1 SGHNT and CDR2 YYREEE (reference sequence). The CDR3 DNA sequence: TGTGCCATACCGGGACAGGGATCGGCTTACTATGGCTACACCTTC. Encoded protein: CAIPGQGSAYYGYTF.

By sample share, this clonotype is medium-sized (0.01 to 0.1%). V usage is TRBV5-1 and J usage is TRBJ2-3; D gene ambiguous. V lost 2 bases, J lost 5 bases, and 15 bases lay in between. From germline, CDR1 is SGHRS and CDR2 YFSETQ. The CDR3 contains 15 residues. The CDR3 loop is CASSFVGAPGDTQYF. The CDR3, as DNA: TGCGCCAGCAGCTTTGTTGGCGCGCCCGGAGATACGCAGTATTTT.

Many counts were recorded for this clonotype. The rearrangement links TRBV7-9 to TRBJ1-1; D gene uncertain. The CDR3 spans 14 residues. Between the trimmed V and J ends, which lost 9 bases and 2 bases, there was a span of 16 bases. CDR1 and CDR2 (germline): SEHNR, FQNEAQ (reference sequence). DNA of the CDR3: TGTGCCAGTGCTGTCTTGGGCATAAACACTGAAGCTTTCTTT. This codes for CASAVLGINTEAFF.

This clonotype was counted between two and nine times. The gene calls are TRBV3-1 and TRBJ2-7, with 10 nucleotides matching TRBD2. Per germline, CDR1 LGHDT and CDR2 YNNKEL (reference sequence). J was trimmed by 3 bases and V by 3 bases; bases with no gene match: 11. The CDR3 sequence is 17 residues long. The CDR3 loop is CASSHDPGLAPYYEQYF. The DNA for the CDR3 is TGTGCCAGCAGCCACGACCCGGGACTAGCGCCATACTACGAGCAGTACTTC.

In this sample, this clonotype turned up many times. This rearrangement joins TRBV12-3 or TRBV12-4 to TRBJ2-3; D possibly corresponds to TRBD2 (6 bases). The CDR3 runs 15 residues. The V gene lost 5 bases and the J gene lost 3 bases, with 15 bases spanning the gap. The CDR3 coding sequence is TGTGCCAGCAGTCTGCGGGACTCGTCGACAGATACGCAGTATTTT. It codes for CASSLRDSSTDTQYF.

There are a few counts of this clonotype. This sequence joins TRBV12-3 or TRBV12-4 and TRBJ1-1; D gene uncertain. The CDR3 spans 12 residues. V was trimmed by 6 bases and J by 5 bases, leaving 10 bases between them. As DNA, the CDR3 is TGTGCCAGCAGCCCCGCCCGTACTGAAGCTTTCTTT. Amino acid sequence: CASSPARTEAFF.

Many counts were recorded for this clonotype. J is TRBJ1-2 and V is TRBV7-8; unclear D gene. The CDR3 has 15 residues. Germline V gene data show CDR1 as SGHVS and CDR2 as FQNEAQ. The V end was cut by 2 bases, the J end by 2 bases, with 12 bases between. DNA of the CDR3: TGTGCCAGCAGCTTAATGGGCGGAACAAACTATGGCTACACCTTC. It specifies CASSLMGGTNYGYTF.

This clonotype was found many times. The chain carries TRBV11-2 and TRBJ2-7; the D gene is possibly TRBD1 (6 bases). Germline assignment: CDR1 SGHAT and CDR2 FQNNGV. The V end lost 2 bases, the J end lost 5 bases, and 13 bases lay between the germline ends. The CDR3 runs 14 residues. This CDR3 is CASSLTITGNEQYF. The CDR3 DNA follows: TGTGCCAGCAGCTTAACGATCACAGGGAACGAGCAGTACTTC.

The chain carries TRBV7-2 and TRBJ2-3; D is perhaps TRBD2 (7 bases). The CDR3 runs to 16 residues. Germline assignment: CDR1 SGHTA and CDR2 FQGNSA. V gave up 2 bases and J gave up 4 bases, with 16 bases separating them. CDR3 coding DNA: TGTGCCAGCAGCTTACGGCAAGGGGGGGTGGCAGATACGCAGTATTTT. Translated: CASSLRQGGVADTQYF. The full variable domain, rest sourced from reference TRBV7-2 and TRBJ2-3, is GAGVSQSPSNKVTEKGKDVELRCDPISGHTALYWYRQSLGQGLEFLIYFQGNSAPDKSGLPSDRFSAERTGGSVSTLTIQRTQQEDSAVYLCASSLRQGGVADTQYFGPGTRLTVL.